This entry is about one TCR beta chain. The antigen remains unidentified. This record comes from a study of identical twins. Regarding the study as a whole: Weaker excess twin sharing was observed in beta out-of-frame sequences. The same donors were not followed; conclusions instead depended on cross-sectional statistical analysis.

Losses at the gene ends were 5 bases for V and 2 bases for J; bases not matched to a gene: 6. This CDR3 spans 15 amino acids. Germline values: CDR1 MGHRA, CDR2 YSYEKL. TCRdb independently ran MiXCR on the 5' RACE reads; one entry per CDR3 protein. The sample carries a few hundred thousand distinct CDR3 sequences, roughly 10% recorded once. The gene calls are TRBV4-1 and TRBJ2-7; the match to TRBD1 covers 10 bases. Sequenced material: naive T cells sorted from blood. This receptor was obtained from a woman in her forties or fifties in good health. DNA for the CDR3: TGCGCCAGCAGCAATCCGGGACAGGGGCCCTACGAGCAGTACTTC. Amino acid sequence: CASSNPGQGPYEQYF.